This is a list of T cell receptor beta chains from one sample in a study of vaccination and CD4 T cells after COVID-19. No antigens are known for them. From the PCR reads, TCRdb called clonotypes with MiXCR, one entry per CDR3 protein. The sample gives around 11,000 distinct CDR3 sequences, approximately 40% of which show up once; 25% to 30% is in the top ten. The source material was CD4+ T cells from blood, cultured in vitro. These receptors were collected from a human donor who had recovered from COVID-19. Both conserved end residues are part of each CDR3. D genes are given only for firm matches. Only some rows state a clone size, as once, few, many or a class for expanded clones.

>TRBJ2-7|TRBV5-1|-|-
TGCGCCAGCAGCTTGGCAGAGGTCAACTACGAGCAGTACTTC
CASSLAEVNYEQYF
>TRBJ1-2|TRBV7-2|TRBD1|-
TGTGCCAGCAGCTTAGCGGACAGGCCGGCCTATGGCTACACCTTC
CASSLADRPAYGYTF
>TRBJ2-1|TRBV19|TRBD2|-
TGTGCCAGTATCCGGACTAGCGGGGGGTCCGGCAATGAGCAGTTCTTC
CASIRTSGGSGNEQFF
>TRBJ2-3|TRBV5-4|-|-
TGTGCCAGCAGCTTAGCGGAAAGGACAGATACGCAGTATTTT
CASSLAERTDTQYF
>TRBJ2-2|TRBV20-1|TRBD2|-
TGCAGTGCTACCCGACTAGCGGGGGGGCTAGGCACCGGGGAGCTGTTTTTT
CSATRLAGGLGTGELFF
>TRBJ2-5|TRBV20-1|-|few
TGCAGTGCTAGAGCGGGGCGAGAGACCCAGTACTTC
CSARAGRETQYF
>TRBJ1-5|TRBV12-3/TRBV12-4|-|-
TGTGCCAGCAGTTTAAGTTTCCGAGGTGGCAATCAACCCCAGCATTTT
CASSLSFRGGNQPQHF
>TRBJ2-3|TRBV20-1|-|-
TGCAGTGCTAGTTTCGGGAGCACAGATACGCAGTATTTT
CSASFGSTDTQYF
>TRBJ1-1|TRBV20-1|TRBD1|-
TGCAGTGCTAGAGCAGGGACAGCAAACACTGAAGCTTTCTTT
CSARAGTANTEAFF
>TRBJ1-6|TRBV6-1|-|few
TGTGCCAGCAGCTTTCATGGGTCCCCCTTAGACCGTTCACCCCTCCACTTT
CASSFHGSPLDRSPLHF
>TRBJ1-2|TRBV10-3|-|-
TGTGCCATCAGTGAGAGGGTCGGCTACACCTTC
CAISERVGYTF
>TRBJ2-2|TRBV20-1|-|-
TGCAGTGCTGATAGACAGAACACCGGGGAGCTGTTTTTT
CSADRQNTGELFF
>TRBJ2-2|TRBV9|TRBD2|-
TGTGCCTGCAGCGTAGCTGGGTTAGCGGGGGGGCCTTGGCACACCGGGGAGCTGTTTTTT
CACSVAGLAGGPWHTGELFF
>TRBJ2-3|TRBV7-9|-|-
TGTGCCAGCCGGGGATGGACAGATACGCAGTATTTT
CASRGWTDTQYF
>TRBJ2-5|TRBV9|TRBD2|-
TGTGCCAGCAGCCCCCGTCCTAGCGGGGCCTCCGGGGAGACCCAGTACTTC
CASSPRPSGASGETQYF
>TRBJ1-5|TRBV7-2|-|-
TGTGCCAGCAGCTTCGGAGTTCAGCCCCAGCATTTT
CASSFGVQPQHF
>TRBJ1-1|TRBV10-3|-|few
TGTGCCATCAGTGAGTCGAGGGGGTTAATGGCTGAAGCTTTCTTT
CAISESRGLMAEAFF
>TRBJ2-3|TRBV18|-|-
TGTGCCAGCTCACCATACGGAGATACGCAGTATTTT
CASSPYGDTQYF
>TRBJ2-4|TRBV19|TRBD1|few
TGTGCCAGTAGTATTCGGCAGGGGGTTTACATTCAGTACTTC
CASSIRQGVYIQYF
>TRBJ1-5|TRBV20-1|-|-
TGCAGTGCTAGAGAGCACGGGGGAAGCAATCAGCCCCAGCATTTT
CSAREHGGSNQPQHF
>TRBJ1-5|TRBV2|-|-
TGTGCCAGCAGTGATAAAGGGGGCAATCAGCCCCAGCATTTT
CASSDKGGNQPQHF
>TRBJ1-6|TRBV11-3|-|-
TGTGCCAGCAGCTTTGGGTATTATAATTCACCCCTCCACTTT
CASSFGYYNSPLHF
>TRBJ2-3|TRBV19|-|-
TGTGCCAGTAGTGGAAGAGATACGCAGTATTTT
CASSGRDTQYF
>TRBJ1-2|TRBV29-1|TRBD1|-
TGCAGCGTTGAGTACAGGGGATCCTCGAACTATGGCTACACCTTC
CSVEYRGSSNYGYTF
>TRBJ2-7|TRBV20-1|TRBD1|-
TGCAGTGCTAGGGGGACAGGGCTCTACGAGCAGTACTTC
CSARGTGLYEQYF
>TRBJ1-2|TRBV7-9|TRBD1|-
TGTGCCAGCAGCCCAGGGGGACGGGGCTATGGCTACACCTTC
CASSPGGRGYGYTF
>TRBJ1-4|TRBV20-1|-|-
TGCAGTGCGCCTCGGGGTCGGGCTAATGAAAAACTGTTTTTT
CSAPRGRANEKLFF
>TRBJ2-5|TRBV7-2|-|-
TGTGCCAGCACCCAGCGGCTAGCCGGGGAGACCCAGTACTTC
CASTQRLAGETQYF
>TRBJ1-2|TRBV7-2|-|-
TGTGCCAGCAGCTCGACAGGCCCGTATGGCTACACCTTC
CASSSTGPYGYTF
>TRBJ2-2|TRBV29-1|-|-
TGCAGCGTTGAGGGACCCAACACCGGGGAGCTGTTTTTT
CSVEGPNTGELFF
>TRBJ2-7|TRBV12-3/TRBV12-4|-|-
TGTGCCAGCAGACCAAGTTTCCGCTCCTACGAGCAGTACTTC
CASRPSFRSYEQYF